Each of the 4 T cell receptor beta chains below was sequenced from the same sample in a study of vaccination and CD4 T cells after COVID-19 (dated by TCRdb to the early 2020s). In light of the paper, this sample's treatment or condition label describes: roughly nine-day PBMC culture with coronavirus spike peptide pools or control peptides (ViraFEST assay). The library came from PCR. The run used an Illumina iSeq 100. At the Johns Hopkins FTIC core, DNA from the cultured CD4+ T cells underwent TCR sequencing with the Oncomine TCR Beta short-read assay. TCRdb ran its own pipeline on the public reads, namely fastp trimming at Q25 and MiXCR clone calling, and kept in-frame beta chains. Each CDR3 protein gets just one entry, which takes the most common genes and DNA from the rows behind it. This sample holds about 15,000 distinct CDR3 sequences; 74% were observed only once. 16% of the sample lies in the top ten.

No antigens are known for them. Sequencing input: CD4+ T cells from blood, cultured in vitro. The source of these receptors is a human donor who had recovered from COVID-19.

The chain has TRBV9 and TRBJ2-3; tentative D call: TRBD1 (5 bases). V shed 3 bases and J shed 4 bases, with 15 bases lying between them. The CDR3 length is 15 residues. Germline CDR1 is SGDLS and CDR2 is YYNGEE. The CDR3 loop reads CASSGSGQGPDTQYF. The CDR3 nucleotides read TGTGCCAGCAGCGGGAGTGGGCAGGGTCCAGATACGCAGTATTTT.

The chain has TRBV7-9 and TRBJ1-5; D is unclear. The length of the CDR3 is 14 residues. Germline V gene data show CDR1 as SEHNR and CDR2 as FQNEAQ (reference sequence). Trimming took 4 bases from V and 4 from J, leaving 11 bases between them. This chain's CDR3 is CASSSGVRNQPQHF. Written as DNA, the CDR3 is TGTGCCAGCAGCTCCGGGGTTCGGAATCAGCCCCAGCATTTT.

J is TRBJ1-5 and V is TRBV28, with D hard to call. Trimming shortened V by 4 bases and J by 12 bases, and 10 bases separated the two germline ends. CDR1 is MDHEN and CDR2 is SYDVKM in the germline V gene. The CDR3 consists of 11 residues. The CDR3: CASSSSRGQHF. The CDR3 nucleotides read TGTGCCAGCAGTTCTTCTCGGGGCCAGCATTTT.

The gene calls are TRBV7-2 and TRBJ2-3; D possibly corresponds to TRBD1 (6 bases). This CDR3 region has 13 residues. V was cut by 3 bases and J by 2 bases, with 6 bases left in between. Germline loops: CDR1 SGHTA, CDR2 FQGNSA. The CDR3 here is CASSLGATDTQYF. The CDR3 DNA reads as TGTGCCAGCAGCTTGGGGGCCACAGATACGCAGTATTTT.